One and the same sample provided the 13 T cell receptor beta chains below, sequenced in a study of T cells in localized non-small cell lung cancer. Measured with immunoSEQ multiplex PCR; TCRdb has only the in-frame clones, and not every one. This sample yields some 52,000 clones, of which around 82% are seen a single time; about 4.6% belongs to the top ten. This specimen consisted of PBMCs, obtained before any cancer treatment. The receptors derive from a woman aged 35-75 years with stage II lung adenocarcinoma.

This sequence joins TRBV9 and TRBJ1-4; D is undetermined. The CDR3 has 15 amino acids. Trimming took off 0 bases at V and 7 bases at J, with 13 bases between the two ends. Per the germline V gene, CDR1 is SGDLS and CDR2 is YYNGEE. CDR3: CASSVDGRVAEKLFF. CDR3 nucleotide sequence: TGTGCCAGCAGCGTAGACGGCAGAGTGGCTGAAAAACTGTTTTTT.

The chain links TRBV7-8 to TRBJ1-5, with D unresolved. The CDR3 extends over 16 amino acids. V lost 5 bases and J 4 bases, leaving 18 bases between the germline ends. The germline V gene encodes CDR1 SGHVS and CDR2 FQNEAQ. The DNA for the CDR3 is TGTGCCAGCAGCCCTAATGGGTGGGAGATTAATCAGCCCCAGCATTTT. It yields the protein CASSPNGWEINQPQHF. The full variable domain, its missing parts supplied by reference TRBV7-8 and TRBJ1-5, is GAGVSQSPRYKVAKRGQDVALRCDPISGHVSLFWYQQALGQGPEFLTYFQNEAQLDKSGLPSDRFFAERPEGSVSTLKIQRTQQEDSAVYLCASSPNGWEINQPQHFGDGTRLSIL.

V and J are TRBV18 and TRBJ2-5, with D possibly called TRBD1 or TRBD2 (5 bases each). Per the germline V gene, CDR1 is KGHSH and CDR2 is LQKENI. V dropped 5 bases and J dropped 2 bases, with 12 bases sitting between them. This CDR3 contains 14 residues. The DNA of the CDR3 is TGTGCCAGCTCAGGGGCGGGTGATCAAGAGACCCAGTACTTC. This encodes CASSGAGDQETQYF.

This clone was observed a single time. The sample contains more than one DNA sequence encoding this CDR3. CDR3 in amino acids: CASSLGLSNQPQHF. CDR3 nucleotides: TGTGCCAGCAGCTTAGGGTTGAGCAATCAGCCCCAGCATTTT. The chain combines TRBV5-6 with TRBJ1-5; no clear D. V was clipped by 2 bases and J by 1 base, with 7 bases between them. CDR1 and CDR2 from the germline V gene are SGHDT and YYEEEE. This CDR3 comprises 14 residues. The full variable domain, rest sourced from reference TRBV5-6 and TRBJ1-5, is DAGVTQSPTHLIKTRGQQVTLRCSPKSGHDTVSWYQQALGQGPQFIFQYYEEEERQRGNFPDRFSGHQFPNYSSELNVNALLLGDSALYLCASSLGLSNQPQHFGDGTRLSIL.

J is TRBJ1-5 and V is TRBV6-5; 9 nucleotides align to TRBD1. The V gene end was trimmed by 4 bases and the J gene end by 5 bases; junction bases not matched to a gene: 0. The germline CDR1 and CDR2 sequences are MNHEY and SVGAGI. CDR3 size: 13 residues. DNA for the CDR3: TGTGCCAGCAGTTGGGACAGGGATCAGCCCCAGCATTTT. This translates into CASSWDRDQPQHF.

The CDR3 sequence is CASSEEAGPPYEQYF. Written as DNA, the CDR3 is TGTGCCAGCAGTGAAGAAGCCGGGCCACCCTACGAGCAGTACTTC. V usage is TRBV6-4 and J usage is TRBJ2-7; D call uncertain. Per germline, CDR1 MRHNA and CDR2 SNTAGT. Trimming took off 3 bases at V and 2 bases at J, with 14 bases between the two ends. CDR3 size: 15 residues.

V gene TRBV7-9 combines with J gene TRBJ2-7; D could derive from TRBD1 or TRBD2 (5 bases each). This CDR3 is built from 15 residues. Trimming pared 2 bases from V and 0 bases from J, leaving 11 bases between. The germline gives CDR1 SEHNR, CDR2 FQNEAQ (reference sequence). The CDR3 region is CASSLLGPGSYEQYF. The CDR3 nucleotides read TGTGCCAGCAGCTTACTGGGACCGGGCTCCTACGAGCAGTACTTC.

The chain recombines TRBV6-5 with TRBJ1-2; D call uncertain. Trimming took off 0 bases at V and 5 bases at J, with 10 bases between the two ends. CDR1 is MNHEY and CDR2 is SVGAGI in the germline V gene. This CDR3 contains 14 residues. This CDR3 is CASSYSNTVYGYTF. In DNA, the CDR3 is TGTGCCAGCAGTTACTCGAATACAGTTTATGGCTACACCTTC.

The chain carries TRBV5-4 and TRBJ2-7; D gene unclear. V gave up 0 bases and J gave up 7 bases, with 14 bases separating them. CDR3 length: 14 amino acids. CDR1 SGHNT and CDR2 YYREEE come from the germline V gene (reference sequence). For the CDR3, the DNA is TGTGCCAGCAGCTTGGAACCCGGCAGAGAAGAGCAGTACTTC. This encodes CASSLEPGREEQYF.

The CDR3 DNA follows: TGTGCCAGCAGTGAACCCCCCGATCCTGGGCAGCCCCAGCATTTT. Amino acid sequence: CASSEPPDPGQPQHF. This chain uses TRBV6-1 with TRBJ1-5; D not certain. Germline loops: CDR1 MNHNS, CDR2 SASEGT. Trimming shortened V by 2 bases and J by 7 bases, and 15 bases separated the two germline ends. This CDR3 has 15 amino acids.

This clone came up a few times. The CDR3, as DNA: TGTGCCAGCAGTTGGTTCCCGGGGGGAACCTACGAGCAGTACTTC. Residues: CASSWFPGGTYEQYF. The chain joins TRBV6-5 to TRBJ2-7; the match to TRBD2 covers 7 bases. CDR3 length equals 15 residues. Germline lookup yields CDR1 MNHEY and CDR2 SVGAGI. With 4 bases clipped from V and 2 bases from J, the junction kept 8 bases outside the gene matches.

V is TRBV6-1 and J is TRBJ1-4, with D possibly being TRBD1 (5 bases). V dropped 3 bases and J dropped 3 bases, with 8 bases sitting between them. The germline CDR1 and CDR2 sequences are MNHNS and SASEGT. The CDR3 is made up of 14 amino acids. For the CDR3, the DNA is TGTGCCAGCAGTGAGGGGGGATCTAATGAAAAACTGTTTTTT. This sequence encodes CASSEGGSNEKLFF.

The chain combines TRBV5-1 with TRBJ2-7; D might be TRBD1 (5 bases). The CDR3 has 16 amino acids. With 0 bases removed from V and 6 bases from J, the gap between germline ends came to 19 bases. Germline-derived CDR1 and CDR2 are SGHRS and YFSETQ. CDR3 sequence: CASSLGWGLTLSEQYF. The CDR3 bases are TGCGCCAGCAGCTTGGGATGGGGCCTAACCCTATCCGAGCAGTACTTC.